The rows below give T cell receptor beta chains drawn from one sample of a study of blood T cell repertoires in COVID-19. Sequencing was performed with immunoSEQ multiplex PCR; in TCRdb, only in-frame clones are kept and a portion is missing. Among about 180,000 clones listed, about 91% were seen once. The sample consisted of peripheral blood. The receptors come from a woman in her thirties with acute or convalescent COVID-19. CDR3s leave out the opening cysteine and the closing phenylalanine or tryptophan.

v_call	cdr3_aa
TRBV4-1	ASSQAGGPYEQY
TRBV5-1	ASSLAGWDEKLF
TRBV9	ASSTGLAGTSTDTQY
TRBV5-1	ASSLGGNADEQY
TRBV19	ASSILLRGDTQY
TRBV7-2	ASSLERLAGGSVHE
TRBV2	ASTFQPGYTDTQY
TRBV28	ASSKGKGGTQY
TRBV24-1	ATSALAGGTDTQY
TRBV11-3	ASSPREGYGYT
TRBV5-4	ASGQGSVQGNYGYT
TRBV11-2	ASRTSGGRADEQF
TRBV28	ASSFRQPDQPQH
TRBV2	ASSELGPGLNEKLF
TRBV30	AWSPGGVITGELF
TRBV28	ASSYMGVEQF
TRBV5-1	ASTRWGGSGYNEQF
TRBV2	ASSGRSGETQY
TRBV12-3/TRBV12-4	ASSWTSDEQF
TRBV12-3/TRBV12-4	ASSFFGRDEQF
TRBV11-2	ASSLSGTLEQY
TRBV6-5	ASTFNGVGGKF
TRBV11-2	ASGRTSGESYEQY
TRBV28	ASSQTSGREQF
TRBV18	ASSPRNNEQF
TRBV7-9	ASSPGVGGSNEQF
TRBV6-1	ASSDVGLGSPLH
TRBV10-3	AINPGQGASETQY
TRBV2	ASSEDRVGGTQY
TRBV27	ASSLFITRPRLDNVSGNTIY
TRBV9	ASNREGTDTQY
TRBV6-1	ASSDPGGPEQY
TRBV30	AWSVRGNQPQH
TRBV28	ASSLVKGRGRFYGYT
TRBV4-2	ASSQGLLTKNIQY
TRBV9	ASSVGGTEAF
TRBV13	ASSLSRTGLPY